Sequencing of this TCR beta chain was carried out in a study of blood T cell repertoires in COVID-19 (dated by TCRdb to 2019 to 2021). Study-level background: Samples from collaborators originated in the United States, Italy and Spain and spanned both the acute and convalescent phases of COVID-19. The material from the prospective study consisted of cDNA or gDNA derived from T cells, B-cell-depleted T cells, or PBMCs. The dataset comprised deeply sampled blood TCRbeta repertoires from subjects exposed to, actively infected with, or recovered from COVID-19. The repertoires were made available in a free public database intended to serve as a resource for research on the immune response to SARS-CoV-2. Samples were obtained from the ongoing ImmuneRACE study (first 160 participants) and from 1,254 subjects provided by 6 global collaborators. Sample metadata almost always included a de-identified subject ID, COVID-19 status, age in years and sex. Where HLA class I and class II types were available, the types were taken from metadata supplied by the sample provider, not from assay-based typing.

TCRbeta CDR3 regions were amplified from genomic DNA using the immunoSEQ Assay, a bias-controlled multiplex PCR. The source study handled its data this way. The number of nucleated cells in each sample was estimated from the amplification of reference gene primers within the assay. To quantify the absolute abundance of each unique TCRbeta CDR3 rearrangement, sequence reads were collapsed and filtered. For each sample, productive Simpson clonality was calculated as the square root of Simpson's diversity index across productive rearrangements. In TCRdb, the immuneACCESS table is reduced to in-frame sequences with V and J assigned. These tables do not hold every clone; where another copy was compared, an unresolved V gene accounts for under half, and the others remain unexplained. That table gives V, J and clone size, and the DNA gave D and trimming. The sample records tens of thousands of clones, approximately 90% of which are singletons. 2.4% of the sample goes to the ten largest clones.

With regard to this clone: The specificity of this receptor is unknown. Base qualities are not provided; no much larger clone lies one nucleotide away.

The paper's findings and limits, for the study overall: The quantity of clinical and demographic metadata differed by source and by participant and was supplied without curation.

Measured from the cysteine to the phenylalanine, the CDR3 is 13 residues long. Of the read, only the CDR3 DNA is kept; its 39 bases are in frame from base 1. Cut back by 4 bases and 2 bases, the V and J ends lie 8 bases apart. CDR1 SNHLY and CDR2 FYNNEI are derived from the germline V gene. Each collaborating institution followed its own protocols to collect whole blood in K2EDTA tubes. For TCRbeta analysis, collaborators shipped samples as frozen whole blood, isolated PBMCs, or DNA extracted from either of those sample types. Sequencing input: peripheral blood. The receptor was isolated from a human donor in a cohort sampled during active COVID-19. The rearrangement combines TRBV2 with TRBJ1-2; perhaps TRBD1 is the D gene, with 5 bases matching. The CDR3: CASSGSGNYGYTF. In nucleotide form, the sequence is TGTGCCAGCAGTGGGTCAGGGAACTATGGCTACACCTTC.